The TCR beta chain described here comes from a study of blood T cell repertoires in COVID-19. Study overall: Acute-phase and convalescent COVID-19 samples originated in the United States, Italy and Spain. The analysed material was cDNA or gDNA that came from T cells, B-cell-depleted T cells, or PBMCs.

How the authors handled the data: Amplification with reference gene primers provided the estimates of nucleated cell counts. Clones were read by immunoSEQ multiplex PCR, and TCRdb kept only the in-frame ones, dropping some. From that table come the V and J calls and clone size; the DNA was used to work out D and trimming. The data contain 55,000 to 70,000 clones, about 85% of them singletons. V was cut by 3 bases and J by 3 bases, with 8 bases left in between. CDR3 length: 14 residues. Germline V CDR1 and CDR2: KGHSH, LQKENI. This receptor was taken from a woman at least 80 years old with COVID-19, enrolled during active disease. This chain connects TRBV18 to TRBJ1-4, with a tentative D call TRBD1 (5 bases). The specimen sequenced was peripheral blood. The CDR3 DNA reads TGTGCCAGCTCACCTGCGACAGCTAATGAAAAACTGTTTTTT. It codes for CASSPATANEKLFF.